One and the same sample provided the 29 T cell receptor beta chains below, sequenced in a study of T cell responses to AZD1222 COVID-19 vaccine. Assay: immunoSEQ multiplex PCR; the TCRdb copy retains only in-frame clones and omits some. Among 110,000 or so clones listed, approximately 90% were seen once. The sequences come from peripheral blood, collected 28 days after the second AZD1222 dose. The receptors come from an adult who received the AZD1222 COVID-19 vaccine.

The J gene is TRBJ1-4, the V gene TRBV28; D unresolved. Trimming left V 2 bases short and J 5 bases short, with 12 bases between. The CDR3 totals 15 residues. Germline V gives CDR1 MDHEN, CDR2 SYDVKM. Here the CDR3 reads CASSLGSGINEKLFF. DNA of the CDR3: TGTGCCAGCAGTTTAGGTTCGGGTATCAATGAAAAACTGTTTTTT.

This sequence joins TRBV9 and TRBJ1-1, with a weak D call TRBD1 (6 bases). The V gene's germline CDR1 is SGDLS and CDR2 YYNGEE. The CDR3 sequence is 13 residues long. Trimming removed 2 bases from V and 8 bases from J, with 13 bases in between. CDR3 sequence (DNA): TGTGCCAGCAGCGTTGACGGGGGCGCCGAAGCTTTCTTT. Translating it yields CASSVDGGAEAFF. Using reference TRBV9 and TRBJ1-1 for the parts outside the CDR3, the full variable domain is DSGVTQTPKHLITATGQRVTLRCSPRSGDLSVYWYQQSLDQGLQFLIQYYNGEERAKGNILERFSAQQFPDLHSELNLSSLELGDSALYFCASSVDGGAEAFFGQGTRLTVV.

This clone was detected a few times. This chain joins TRBV3-1 (or the pseudogene TRBV3-2) and TRBJ1-2, with D possibly matching TRBD1 (5 bases). With 1 base removed from V and 7 bases from J, the gap between germline ends came to 16 bases. The length of the CDR3 is 15 residues. Germline loops: CDR1 LGHDT, CDR2 YNNKEL (reference sequence). The CDR3 loop reads CASSQAGTPKGGYTF. The DNA for the CDR3 is TGTGCCAGCAGCCAAGCCGGGACCCCGAAGGGTGGCTACACCTTC.

The chain is built from TRBV7-2 and TRBJ1-2; TRBD1 might be the D (5 bases). Germline V CDR1 and CDR2: SGHTA, FQGNSA. Trimming pared 5 bases from V and 4 bases from J, leaving 17 bases between. The CDR3 covers 15 residues. The CDR3 nucleotides are TGTGCCAGCAGCCCAGATTCGGGGCAGGTCTATGGCTACACCTTC. This encodes CASSPDSGQVYGYTF.

The chain is built from TRBV11-2 and TRBJ2-7; D ambiguous. V lost 3 bases to trimming and J lost 2 bases, with 8 bases between them. This CDR3 is 13 amino acids long. Germline V gene sequence: CDR1 SGHAT, CDR2 FQNNGV. CDR3 in DNA: TGTGCCAGCAGCTTCGGTGGAGCCTACGAGCAGTACTTC. Translating it yields CASSFGGAYEQYF.

The chain links TRBV19 to TRBJ2-1; D may correspond to TRBD1 or TRBD2 (5 bases each). The CDR3 length is 14 residues. Germline V gene sequence: CDR1 LNHDA, CDR2 SQIVND (reference sequence). Trimming took off 10 bases at V and 5 bases at J, with 18 bases between the two ends. Here the CDR3 reads CATTAGRAHNEQFF. The CDR3 DNA follows: TGTGCCACCACGGCGGGCAGGGCCCACAATGAGCAGTTCTTC. Together with reference TRBV19 and TRBJ2-1, the CDR3 gives the full variable domain: DGGITQSPKYLFRKEGQNVTLSCEQNLNHDAMYWYRQDPGQGLRLIYYSQIVNDFQKGDIAEGYSVSREKKESFPLTVTSAQKNPTAFYLCATTAGRAHNEQFFGPGTRLTVL.

The chain has TRBV7-3 and TRBJ2-1, with no clear D. V dropped 2 bases and J dropped 4 bases, with 12 bases sitting between them. The CDR3 covers 15 residues. Germline values: CDR1 SGHTA, CDR2 FQGTGA. This chain's CDR3 is CASSLEVSSYNEQFF. CDR3 DNA: TGTGCCAGCAGCTTAGAGGTTAGCTCTTACAATGAGCAGTTCTTC.

Only one count was recorded for this clone. The J gene is TRBJ2-3, the V gene TRBV7-3, with D tentatively TRBD1 or TRBD2 (5 bases each). CDR1 is SGHTA, CDR2 FQGTGA, per germline. V lost 5 bases and J lost 1, with 10 bases in between. The CDR3 loop spans 14 amino acids. This CDR3 reads CASSPGPGTDTQYF. CDR3 sequence (DNA): TGTGCCAGCAGCCCGGGACCGGGCACAGATACGCAGTATTTT.

This clone was seen only once. The chain employs TRBV28 and TRBJ1-1, with a weak D call TRBD1 (6 bases). In germline, CDR1 is MDHEN, CDR2 SYDVKM. This CDR3 has 15 amino acids. V gave up 7 bases and J gave up 1 base, with 16 bases separating them. In DNA, the CDR3 is TGTGCCAGCACACCCTCGGGACATCCGAACACTGAAGCTTTCTTT. Protein sequence: CASTPSGHPNTEAFF.

The chain is built from TRBV29-1 and TRBJ2-1; D is unresolved. Germline-derived CDR1 and CDR2 are SQVTM and ANQGSEA. The V and J ends lost 3 bases and 8 bases respectively, with 14 bases between them. The CDR3 loop spans 13 amino acids. CDR3 coding DNA: TGCAGCGTTGATTTCTTTGGGTTGGATGAGCAGTTCTTC. It codes for CSVDFFGLDEQFF.

V is TRBV5-5 and J is TRBJ1-1; D perhaps matches TRBD1 (6 bases). This CDR3 has 14 amino acids. V shed 3 bases and J shed 5 bases, with 14 bases lying between them. In germline, CDR1 is SGHKS, CDR2 YYEKEE (reference sequence). In nucleotides, the CDR3 is TGTGCCAGCAGCTACCAGGGGATAGGGACTGAAGCTTTCTTT. Encoded protein: CASSYQGIGTEAFF.

The chain employs TRBV6-2 or TRBV6-3 and TRBJ2-1, with D possibly being TRBD1 (6 bases). The CDR3 runs 14 residues. V was pared by 6 bases and J by 8 bases, with 17 bases between. From germline, CDR1 is MNHEY and CDR2 SVGEGT. CDR3 amino acids: CASSLRLGGDEQFF. As DNA, the CDR3 is TGTGCCAGCAGCCTTCGACTTGGGGGCGATGAGCAGTTCTTC.

About this clone itself: The sample contains more than one DNA sequence encoding this CDR3. The V and J genes are TRBV7-9 and TRBJ2-3, with 7 bases matching TRBD1. Germline values: CDR1 SEHNR, CDR2 FQNEAQ (reference sequence). The V and J ends lost 1 base and 0 bases, in that order; junction bases with no gene match: 1. There are 15 residues in the CDR3. The CDR3 sequence is CASSLGTGSTDTQYF. DNA for the CDR3: TGTGCCAGCAGCTTAGGGACAGGTAGCACAGATACGCAGTATTTT.

The chain recombines TRBV12-5 with TRBJ1-2; TRBD1 matches at 10 bases. V lost 4 bases, J lost 6 bases, and 11 bases stayed unmatched. This CDR3 comprises 16 residues. Germline V gene sequence: CDR1 LGHNT, CDR2 FRNRAP. The DNA for the CDR3 is TGTGCTAGTGGTTACAGTCCCGGGACAGGGGTGGATGGCTACACCTTC. Translation: CASGYSPGTGVDGYTF.

This clone appeared once. J is TRBJ2-6 and V is TRBV28; no clear D gene. V was trimmed by 1 base and J by 0 bases, leaving 4 bases between them. This CDR3 has 15 residues. Germline values: CDR1 MDHEN, CDR2 SYDVKM. The CDR3 reads CASSLYSSGANVLTF. CDR3 nucleotide sequence: TGTGCCAGCAGTTTATACAGCTCTGGGGCCAACGTCCTGACTTTC.

A single count supports this clone. The V gene is TRBV2, the J gene TRBJ1-5; D remains ambiguous. The CDR3 length is 13 residues. The V gene's germline CDR1 is SNHLY and CDR2 FYNNEI. V was clipped by 5 bases and J by 5 bases, with 10 bases between them. The CDR3 loop reads CASSSGGYQPQHF. The CDR3 coding sequence is TGTGCCAGCAGTTCCGGCGGTTATCAGCCCCAGCATTTT.

The chain has TRBV6-2 or TRBV6-3 and TRBJ1-2; D is unclear. Trimming took off 5 bases at V and 7 bases at J, with 17 bases between the two ends. This CDR3 spans 14 amino acids. Germline CDR1 reads MNHEY; CDR2 reads SVGEGT. CDR3 loop: CASSTTRVSSGYTF. In DNA, the CDR3 is TGTGCCAGCAGTACCACCCGAGTCTCTAGTGGCTACACCTTC.

V usage is TRBV6-5 and J usage is TRBJ1-2; the D gene is possibly TRBD1 (5 bases). The CDR3 totals 14 residues. Trimming removed 0 bases from V and 5 bases from J, with 10 bases in between. Germline CDR1 and CDR2: MNHEY and SVGAGI. The CDR3 nucleotides are TGTGCCAGCAGTTACTCGGGGGGGATATATGGCTACACCTTC. Translating it yields CASSYSGGIYGYTF.

Only a few counts were recorded for this clone. The gene calls are TRBV9 and TRBJ2-3; 10 positions match TRBD2. Germline V CDR1 and CDR2: SGDLS, YYNGEE. The length of the CDR3 is 15 residues. J lost 2 bases, V lost 2 bases, and 2 bases had no gene match. DNA of the CDR3: TGTGCCAGCAGCGTGAGCGGGGGGGCCACAGATACGCAGTATTTT. It specifies CASSVSGGATDTQYF.

The V gene is TRBV15, the J gene TRBJ1-2; 8 bases agree with TRBD1. V was clipped by 0 bases and J by 4 bases; unmatched bases: 4. This CDR3 comprises 15 residues. Germline CDR1 and CDR2: LNHNV and YYDKDF (reference sequence). The CDR3 nucleotides read TGTGCCACCAGCAGAGAGGACAGGGCGGGCTATGGCTACACCTTC. Its translation: CATSREDRAGYGYTF.

This chain's CDR3 is CASSFRGEGTEAFF. CDR3 bases: TGCGCCAGCAGCTTTAGGGGTGAGGGCACTGAAGCTTTCTTT. This sequence joins TRBV5-1 and TRBJ1-1; TRBD1 is a possible D gene (5 bases). This CDR3 region has 14 residues. CDR1 is SGHRS and CDR2 is YFSETQ in the germline V gene. Deletions cut 2 bases from V and 4 bases from J, with 12 bases between.

The gene calls are TRBV7-9 and TRBJ2-1, with D perhaps matching TRBD2 (7 bases). Deletions cut 5 bases from V and 7 bases from J, with 18 bases between. CDR1 and CDR2 from the germline V gene are SEHNR and FQNEAQ (reference sequence). The CDR3 has 15 residues. CDR3 in DNA: TGTGCCAGCAGCCCCCCCGTGGGGGGGCGAAATGAGCAGTTCTTC. Amino acids: CASSPPVGGRNEQFF.

The chain carries TRBV20-1 and TRBJ2-7; the D gene is possibly TRBD2 (5 bases). Trimming removed 3 bases at V and 3 bases at J, with 12 bases between. Germline CDR1 reads DFQATT; CDR2 reads SNEGSKA (reference sequence). The CDR3 loop spans 13 amino acids. CDR3 coding DNA: TGCAGTGCTAGTACCCCTACTAGCTACGAGCAGTACTTC. Its translation is CSASTPTSYEQYF.

V usage is TRBV5-1 and J usage is TRBJ2-2, with 7 bases identical to TRBD1. Losses at the gene ends were 4 bases for V and 7 bases for J; bases not matched to a gene: 10. CDR3 size: 15 residues. CDR1 SGHRS and CDR2 YFSETQ come from the germline V gene. The CDR3 nucleotides read TGCGCCAGCAGCGAAAACAGGGGTGAAGGCGGGGAGCTGTTTTTT. It yields the protein CASSENRGEGGELFF.

V usage is TRBV7-2 and J usage is TRBJ1-1, with D hard to call. V gave up 1 base and J gave up 5 bases, with 8 bases separating them. The CDR3 contains 13 residues. CDR1 and CDR2 (germline): SGHTA, FQGNSA. The CDR3 reads CASSLESRTEAFF. In DNA, the CDR3 is TGTGCCAGCAGCTTAGAATCGAGAACTGAAGCTTTCTTT.

This chain joins TRBV4-3 and TRBJ2-7, with TRBD1 identical over 8 bases. The junction had 11 bases not matched to a gene; V was cut back by 2 bases and J by 5 bases. The germline gives CDR1 LGHNA, CDR2 YSLEER. This CDR3 comprises 16 residues. CDR3 nucleotide sequence: TGCGCCAGCAGCCAATTCCTGACAGGGGAAGGAAACGAGCAGTACTTC. Encoded protein: CASSQFLTGEGNEQYF.

As regards this clone: Other DNA sequences from this sample encode an identical CDR3 as well. The chain's CDR3 is CASSLGDREGYGYTF. The DNA for the CDR3 is TGTGCCAGCAGCTTAGGGGACAGGGAAGGGTATGGCTACACCTTC. The chain links TRBV7-2 to TRBJ1-2; 9 bases map to TRBD1. V was pared by 1 base and J by 5 bases, with 5 bases of the junction left unmatched. The CDR3 sequence is 15 residues long. The V gene's germline CDR1 is SGHTA and CDR2 FQGNSA. The variable domain in full, completed from reference TRBV7-2 and TRBJ1-2, reads GAGVSQSPSNKVTEKGKDVELRCDPISGHTALYWYRQSLGQGLEFLIYFQGNSAPDKSGLPSDRFSAERTGGSVSTLTIQRTQQEDSAVYLCASSLGDREGYGYTFGSGTRLTVV.

This clone was seen only a few times. The chain carries TRBV19 and TRBJ1-1; the D gene is possibly TRBD1 (5 bases). The germline CDR1 and CDR2 sequences are LNHDA and SQIVND (reference sequence). V lost 3 bases to trimming and J lost 1 base, with 9 bases between them. The CDR3 is made up of 14 amino acids. CDR3 sequence (DNA): TGTGCCAGTAGTATGGGCAGGGAGAACACTGAAGCTTTCTTT. Translating gives CASSMGRENTEAFF.

The V call is TRBV7-2, the J call TRBJ2-1, with D possibly TRBD2 on 6 matching bases. Trimming removed 0 bases at V and 9 bases at J, with 12 bases between. Germline V lookup: CDR1 SGHTA, CDR2 FQGNSA. This CDR3 spans 14 amino acids. The CDR3 sequence is CASSLARETPEQFF. CDR3 in DNA: TGTGCCAGCAGCTTAGCGCGGGAAACCCCTGAGCAGTTCTTC. Supplemented by reference TRBV7-2 and TRBJ2-1, the full variable domain reads GAGVSQSPSNKVTEKGKDVELRCDPISGHTALYWYRQSLGQGLEFLIYFQGNSAPDKSGLPSDRFSAERTGGSVSTLTIQRTQQEDSAVYLCASSLARETPEQFFGPGTRLTVL.